The 24 T cell receptor beta chains given below trace back to one sample, sequenced in a study of vaccination effects on CD4 cells after COVID-19. No antigen has been assigned to these receptors. Isolating CD4+ T cells followed 9 to 11 days of culture. Profiling relied on immunoSEQ multiplex PCR, and the TCRdb table lists in-frame clones only, not all of them. The sample has around 56,000 clones; about 83% are singletons. Sequenced here: CD4+ T cells from PBMCs cultured without peptide, sampled before COVID-19 vaccination. Source of these receptors: a human donor who received a COVID-19 vaccine.

The chain combines TRBV4-1 with TRBJ2-7; TRBD2 might be the D (6 bases). CDR3 length equals 18 residues. V gave up 2 bases and J gave up 5 bases, with 25 bases separating them. Germline V gives CDR1 MGHRA, CDR2 YSYEKL. CDR3 sequence reads: CASSQPSRDSLWGDEQYV. For the CDR3, the DNA is TGCGCCAGCAGCCAACCCTCTCGGGACTCCCTCTGGGGCGACGAGCAGTACGTC.

In DNA form, the CDR3 reads TGTGCCAGCAGTTCCTGGGACAGGGCATATGGCTACACCTTC. This sequence encodes CASSSWDRAYGYTF. This chain uses TRBV28 with TRBJ1-2; 9 positions match TRBD1. From germline, CDR1 is MDHEN and CDR2 SYDVKM. There are 14 residues in the CDR3. Trimming at V came to 4 bases and at J to 5 bases, leaving 5 bases not matched to a gene.

The rearrangement uses TRBV5-1 and TRBJ2-5; D tentatively reads TRBD1 or TRBD2 (5 bases each). Germline CDR1 SGHRS, CDR2 YFSETQ. V lost 2 bases and J 5 bases, leaving 13 bases between the germline ends. The CDR3 is 14 amino acids. CDR3 DNA: TGCGCCAGCAGCTTAAACGCCGAGGGGGAGACCCAGTACTTC. This translates into CASSLNAEGETQYF. The variable domain in full, with the rest retrieved from reference TRBV5-1 and TRBJ2-5, is KAGVTQTPRYLIKTRGQQVTLSCSPISGHRSVSWYQQTPGQGLQFLFEYFSETQRNKGNFPGRFSGRQFSNSRSEMNVSTLELGDSALYLCASSLNAEGETQYFGPGTRLLVL.

The chain couples TRBV29-1 to TRBJ2-1; 11 bases are shared with TRBD1. Per the germline V gene, CDR1 is SQVTM and CDR2 is ANQGSEA. The ends lost 0 bases at V and 0 bases at J; junction bases unmatched: 1. This CDR3 spans 16 amino acids. CDR3 coding DNA: TGCAGCGTTGAAGAAGGGACAGGGGGCTCCTACAATGAGCAGTTCTTC. This encodes CSVEEGTGGSYNEQFF.

The gene calls are TRBV18 and TRBJ2-1, with 10 bases lining up with TRBD2. CDR1 and CDR2 from the germline V gene are KGHSH and LQKENI. This CDR3 is 17 amino acids long. V lost 3 bases and J lost 7; bases outside the gene matches: 12. This CDR3 is CASSPRNLAGAWNEQFF. CDR3 coding DNA: TGTGCCAGCTCACCCCGAAATCTAGCGGGGGCTTGGAATGAGCAGTTCTTC.

This clone was counted once. The V and J genes are TRBV2 and TRBJ2-2, with 13 bases aligning to TRBD2. CDR1 is SNHLY, CDR2 FYNNEI, per germline. The CDR3 sequence is 16 residues long. V shed 10 bases and J 2 bases; nucleotides not matched to a gene: 7. CDR3 amino acids: CATSGTSGVNTGELFF. The CDR3 region has the DNA TGTGCCACCTCCGGGACTAGCGGGGTCAACACCGGGGAGCTGTTTTTT.

The rearrangement joins TRBV5-1 to TRBJ2-2, with 7 bases lining up with TRBD2. The CDR3 is 17 residues long. Per the germline V gene, CDR1 is SGHRS and CDR2 is YFSETQ. Trimming cost V 0 bases and J 1 base; bases outside gene matches: 6. The CDR3 DNA reads TGCGCCAGCAGCTTGGGTGCGGAGCGGGGGAACACCGGGGAGCTGTTTTTT. Its translation is CASSLGAERGNTGELFF.

The chain joins TRBV7-9 to TRBJ1-1, with 8 bases lining up with TRBD1. Germline assignment: CDR1 SEHNR and CDR2 FQNEAQ (reference sequence). V was pared by 1 base and J by 4 bases, with 5 bases of the junction left unmatched. This CDR3 is 15 amino acids long. In DNA form, the CDR3 reads TGTGCCAGCAGCTTAGTTCAGGGGGCTGGCACTGAAGCTTTCTTT. Amino acid sequence: CASSLVQGAGTEAFF.

The chain is built from TRBV7-9 and TRBJ1-1; possibly TRBD1 for D (5 bases). The CDR3 runs to 14 residues. CDR1 is SEHNR and CDR2 is FQNEAQ in the germline V gene (reference sequence). Trimming left V 2 bases short and J 4 bases short, with 11 bases between. This CDR3 reads CASSLRAGATEAFF. Here the CDR3 DNA reads TGTGCCAGCAGCTTAAGAGCTGGGGCCACTGAAGCTTTCTTT.

This clone was recorded a few times. The chain joins TRBV7-3 to TRBJ2-7; D gene ambiguous. Germline V gene data show CDR1 as SGHTA and CDR2 as FQGTGA. The V end lost 1 base, the J end lost 7 bases, and 11 bases lay between the germline ends. The CDR3 contains 13 residues. The CDR3 loop is CASSLRAAEEQYV. The CDR3 DNA reads as TGTGCCAGCAGCTTAAGGGCCGCGGAGGAGCAGTACGTC.

This clone was detected only once. The chain has TRBV18 and TRBJ1-4; D is uncertain. Germline V gives CDR1 KGHSH, CDR2 LQKENI. This CDR3 is built from 15 residues. Trimming removed 2 bases at V and 2 bases at J, with 9 bases between. CDR3 sequence (DNA): TGTGCCAGCTCACCAGGGAGGTCGACTAATGAAAAACTGTTTTTT. It yields the protein CASSPGRSTNEKLFF.

The chain employs TRBV24-1 and TRBJ2-1, with 10 bases matching TRBD2. This CDR3 spans 17 amino acids. V lost 3 bases and J lost 6; bases outside the gene matches: 10. The V gene's germline CDR1 is KGHDR and CDR2 SFDVKD. CDR3 DNA sequence: TGTGCCACCAGTGATGTTAGCGGGGGGCCGAGGCCCAATGAGCAGTTCTTC. Translated, it gives CATSDVSGGPRPNEQFF.

The chain combines TRBV29-1 with TRBJ1-4, with a possible D match to TRBD1 (6 bases). Germline CDR1 SQVTM, CDR2 ANQGSEA. The V gene lost 5 bases and the J gene lost 8 bases, with 18 bases spanning the gap. The CDR3 contains 14 residues. CDR3 DNA: TGCAGCGTTAAACTACAGGGAATATTCGAAAAACTGTTTTTT. Its protein product is CSVKLQGIFEKLFF.

This clone showed up just once. CDR3 residues: CASSLVSGTGKGYTF. The CDR3 nucleotides read TGTGCCAGCAGCTTAGTATCCGGGACAGGGAAAGGCTACACCTTC. V and J are TRBV7-9 and TRBJ1-2, with 9 bases identical to TRBD1. There are 15 residues in the CDR3. Losses at the gene ends were 1 base for V and 8 bases for J; bases not matched to a gene: 8. In germline, CDR1 is SEHNR, CDR2 FQNEAQ (reference sequence).

This chain joins TRBV12-3 or TRBV12-4 and TRBJ2-7; D is perhaps TRBD2 (6 bases). The CDR3 sequence is 13 residues long. Trimming took off 2 bases at V and 5 bases at J, with 10 bases between the two ends. The CDR3 sequence is CASSLSAGHEQYV. The CDR3 coding sequence is TGTGCCAGCAGTTTATCCGCGGGGCACGAGCAGTACGTC.

CDR3 region: CASSYGGTTGYGYTF. CDR3 in DNA: TGTGCCAGCAGTTACGGCGGGACTACAGGCTATGGCTACACCTTC. The chain employs TRBV6-6 and TRBJ1-2; D is perhaps TRBD1 (5 bases). The CDR3 has 15 residues. Trimming removed 2 bases at V and 4 bases at J, with 14 bases between. Germline CDR1 MNHNY, CDR2 SVGAGI (reference sequence).

The chain carries TRBV5-1 and TRBJ2-2; no clear D. V was trimmed by 2 bases and J by 6 bases, leaving 8 bases between them. Germline CDR1 SGHRS, CDR2 YFSETQ. The CDR3 is 13 amino acids. DNA for the CDR3: TGCGCCAGCAGCTTTGACCGACCCGGGGAGCTGTTTTTT. As protein: CASSFDRPGELFF.

V usage is TRBV5-1 and J usage is TRBJ1-6; 10 nucleotides agree with TRBD1. The CDR3 is 15 residues long. In germline, CDR1 is SGHRS, CDR2 YFSETQ. V shed 4 bases, J shed 8 bases, and the junction held 6 bases outside the gene matches. The CDR3 nucleotides read TGCGCCAGCAGCGGTGGGACAGGGGCCGATTCACCCCTCCACTTT. Amino acid sequence: CASSGGTGADSPLHF.

The gene calls are TRBV27 and TRBJ2-3; 10 nucleotides match TRBD1. CDR1 and CDR2 from the germline V gene are MNHEY and SMNVEV (reference sequence). This CDR3 spans 15 amino acids. V lost 5 bases, J lost 4 bases, and 6 bases stayed unmatched. The CDR3 sequence is CASSLRTGGADTQYF. The CDR3 bases are TGTGCCAGCAGTCTACGGACAGGGGGTGCAGATACGCAGTATTTT.

The CDR3 DNA reads TGTGCCAGCAGCGGGGGAAACTATCAGCCCCAGCATTTT. Its translation is CASSGGNYQPQHF. The rearrangement uses TRBV6-5 and TRBJ1-5; D possibly corresponds to TRBD1 (5 bases). Trimming left V 6 bases short and J 5 bases short, with 11 bases between. CDR1 MNHEY and CDR2 SVGAGI come from the germline V gene. This CDR3 has 13 residues.

The genes are TRBV9 and TRBJ1-4; D unresolved. CDR1 and CDR2 from the germline V gene are SGDLS and YYNGEE. Deletions cut 4 bases from V and 5 bases from J, with 9 bases between. CDR3 length: 13 residues. The CDR3 nucleotides are TGTGCCAGCAGCCGTGAGTTGAATGAAAAACTGTTTTTT. It translates to CASSRELNEKLFF.

The V gene is TRBV28, the J gene TRBJ1-5, with 7 bases fitting TRBD1. The germline V gene encodes CDR1 MDHEN and CDR2 SYDVKM. J was trimmed by 0 bases and V by 3 bases; bases with no gene match: 5. The CDR3 spans 16 residues. In nucleotides, the CDR3 is TGTGCCAGCAGTTTCACGGGACAGTATAGCAATCAGCCCCAGCATTTT. It codes for CASSFTGQYSNQPQHF.

The chain is built from TRBV2 and TRBJ2-1; D possibly corresponds to TRBD2 (6 bases). This CDR3 has 15 residues. V dropped 2 bases and J dropped 3 bases, with 11 bases sitting between them. Germline V CDR1 and CDR2: SNHLY, FYNNEI. The CDR3 DNA follows: TGTGCCAGCAGTGAACTCGGGAGCCTCTACAATGAGCAGTTCTTC. This codes for CASSELGSLYNEQFF.

This chain connects TRBV2 to TRBJ1-5, with 7 nucleotides matching TRBD1. V was clipped by 5 bases and J by 6 bases; unmatched bases: 7. This CDR3 comprises 14 residues. Germline CDR1 and CDR2: SNHLY and FYNNEI. CDR3: CASSTDRESQPQHF. The CDR3 DNA reads TGTGCCAGCAGTACCGACAGGGAAAGTCAGCCCCAGCATTTT.